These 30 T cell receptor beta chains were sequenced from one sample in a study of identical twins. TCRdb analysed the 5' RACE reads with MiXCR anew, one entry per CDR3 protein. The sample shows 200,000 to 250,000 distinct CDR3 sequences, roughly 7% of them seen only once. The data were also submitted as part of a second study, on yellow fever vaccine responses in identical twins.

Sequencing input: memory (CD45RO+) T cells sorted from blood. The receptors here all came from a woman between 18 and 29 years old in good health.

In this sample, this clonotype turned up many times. The CDR3 DNA reads as TGTGCCAGCAGTTTGGGATTGGGGTATAGCAATCAGCCCCAGCATTTT. Translated, it gives CASSLGLGYSNQPQHF. The J gene is TRBJ1-5, the V gene TRBV6-5; D not resolved. The germline V gene encodes CDR1 MNHEY and CDR2 SVGAGI. CDR3 length equals 16 residues. The V end was cut by 4 bases, the J end by 0 bases, with 13 bases between.

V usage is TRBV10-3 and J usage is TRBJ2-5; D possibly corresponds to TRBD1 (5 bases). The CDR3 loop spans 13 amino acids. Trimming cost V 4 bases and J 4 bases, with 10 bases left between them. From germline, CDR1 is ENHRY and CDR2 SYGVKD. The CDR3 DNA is TGTGCCATCAGTGGTGGACAAGGAGAGACCCAGTACTTC. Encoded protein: CAISGGQGETQYF.

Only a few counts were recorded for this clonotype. CDR3 bases: TGTGCCAGCAGGAGGACCCTCTCCTATGGCTACACCTTC. Translated, it gives CASRRTLSYGYTF. The chain carries TRBV12-3 or TRBV12-4 and TRBJ1-2; D not certain. This CDR3 spans 13 amino acids. Trimming stripped 6 bases from V and 4 bases from J, with 12 bases between.

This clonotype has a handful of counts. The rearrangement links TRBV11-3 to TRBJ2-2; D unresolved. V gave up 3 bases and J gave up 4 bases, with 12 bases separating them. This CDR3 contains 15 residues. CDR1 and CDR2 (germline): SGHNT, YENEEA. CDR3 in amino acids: CASSLGERFTGELFF. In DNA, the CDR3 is TGTGCCAGCAGCTTGGGCGAGAGATTCACCGGGGAGCTGTTTTTT.

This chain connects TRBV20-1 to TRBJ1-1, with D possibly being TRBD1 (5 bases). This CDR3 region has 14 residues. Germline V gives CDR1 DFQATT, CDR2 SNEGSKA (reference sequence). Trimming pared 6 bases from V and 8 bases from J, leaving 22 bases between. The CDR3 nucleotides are TGCAGTGCAACTCCCGGGGCCGCCCTAGAGGAAGCTTTCTTT. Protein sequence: CSATPGAALEEAFF.

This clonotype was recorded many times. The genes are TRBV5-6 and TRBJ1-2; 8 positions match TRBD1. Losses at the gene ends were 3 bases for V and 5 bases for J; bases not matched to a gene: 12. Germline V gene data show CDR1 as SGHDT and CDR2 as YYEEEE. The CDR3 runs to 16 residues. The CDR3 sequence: CASSYLPGQALYGYTF. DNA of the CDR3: TGTGCCAGCAGCTATTTACCGGGACAGGCGCTTTATGGCTACACCTTC.

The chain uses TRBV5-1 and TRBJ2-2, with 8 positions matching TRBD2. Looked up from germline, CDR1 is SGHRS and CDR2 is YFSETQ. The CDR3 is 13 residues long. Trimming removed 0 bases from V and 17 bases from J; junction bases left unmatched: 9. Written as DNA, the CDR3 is TGCGCCAGCAGCTTGGAGCCCGGGAGGGATTACTTTTTT. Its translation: CASSLEPGRDYFF.

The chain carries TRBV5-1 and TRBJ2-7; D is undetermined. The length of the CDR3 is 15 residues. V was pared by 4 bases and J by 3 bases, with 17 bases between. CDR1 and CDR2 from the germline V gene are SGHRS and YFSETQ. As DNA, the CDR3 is TGCGCCAGCAGCCAGCGCCCCGGGCAGCTCTACGAGCAGTACTTC. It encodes CASSQRPGQLYEQYF.

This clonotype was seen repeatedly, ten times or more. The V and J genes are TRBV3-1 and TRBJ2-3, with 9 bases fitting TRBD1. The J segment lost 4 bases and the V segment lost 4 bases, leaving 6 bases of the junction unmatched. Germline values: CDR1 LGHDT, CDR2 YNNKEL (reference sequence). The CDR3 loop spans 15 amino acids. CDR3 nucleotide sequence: TGTGCCAGCAGCCCGTCGGGACAGGGCTCAGATACGCAGTATTTT. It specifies CASSPSGQGSDTQYF.

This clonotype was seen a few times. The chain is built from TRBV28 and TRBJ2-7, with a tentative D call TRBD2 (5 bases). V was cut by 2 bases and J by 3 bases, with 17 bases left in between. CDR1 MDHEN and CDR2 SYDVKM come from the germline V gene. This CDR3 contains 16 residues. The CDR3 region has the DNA TGTGCCAGCAGTTTAAACGGCTCCAAAGGAGGCTACGAGCAGTACGTC. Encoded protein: CASSLNGSKGGYEQYV.

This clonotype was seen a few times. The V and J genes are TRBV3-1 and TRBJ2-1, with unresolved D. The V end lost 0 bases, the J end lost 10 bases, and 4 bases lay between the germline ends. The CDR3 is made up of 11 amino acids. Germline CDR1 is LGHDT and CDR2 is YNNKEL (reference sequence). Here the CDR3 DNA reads TGTGCCAGCAGCCAAGAGGGGGAGCAGTTCTTC. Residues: CASSQEGEQFF.

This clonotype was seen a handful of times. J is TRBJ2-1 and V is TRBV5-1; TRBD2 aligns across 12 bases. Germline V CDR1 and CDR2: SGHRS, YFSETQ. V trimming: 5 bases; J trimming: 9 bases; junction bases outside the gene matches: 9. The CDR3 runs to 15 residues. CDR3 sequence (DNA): TGCGCCAGCAGGGAAAGACTAGCGGGAGAGGTTGAGCAGTTCTTC. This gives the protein CASRERLAGEVEQFF.

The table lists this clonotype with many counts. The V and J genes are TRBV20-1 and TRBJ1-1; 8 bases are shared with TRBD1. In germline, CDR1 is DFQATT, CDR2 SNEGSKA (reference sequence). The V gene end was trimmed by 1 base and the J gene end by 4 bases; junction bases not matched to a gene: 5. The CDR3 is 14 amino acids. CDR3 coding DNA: TGCAGTGCTAGAGTAACAGGGGGATCCACTGAAGCTTTCTTT. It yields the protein CSARVTGGSTEAFF.

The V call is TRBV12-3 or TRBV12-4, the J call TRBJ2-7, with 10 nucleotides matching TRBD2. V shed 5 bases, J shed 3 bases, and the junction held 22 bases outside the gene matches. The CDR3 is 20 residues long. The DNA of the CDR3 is TGTGCCAGCAGTCCACCCCCGAGGACGAGGCTAGCGGGAGAAATCTACGAGCAGTACTTC. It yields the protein CASSPPPRTRLAGEIYEQYF.

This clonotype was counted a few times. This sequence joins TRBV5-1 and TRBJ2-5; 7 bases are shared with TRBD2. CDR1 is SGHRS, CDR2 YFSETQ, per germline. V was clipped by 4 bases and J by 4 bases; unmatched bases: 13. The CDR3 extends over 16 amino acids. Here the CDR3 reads CASSLYGREEGETQYF. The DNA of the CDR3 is TGCGCCAGCAGCCTTTACGGACGGGAGGAGGGAGAGACCCAGTACTTC.

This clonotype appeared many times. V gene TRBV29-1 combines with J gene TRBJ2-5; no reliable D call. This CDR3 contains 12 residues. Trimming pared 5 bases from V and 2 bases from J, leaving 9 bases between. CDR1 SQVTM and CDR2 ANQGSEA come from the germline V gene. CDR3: CSVKGYQETQYF. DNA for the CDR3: TGCAGCGTTAAAGGGTATCAAGAGACCCAGTACTTC. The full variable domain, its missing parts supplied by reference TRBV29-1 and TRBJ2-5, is SAVISQKPSRDICQRGTSLTIQCQVDSQVTMMFWYRQQPGQSLTLIATANQGSEATYESGFVIDKFPISRPNLTFSTLTVSNMSPEDSSIYLCSVKGYQETQYFGPGTRLLVL.

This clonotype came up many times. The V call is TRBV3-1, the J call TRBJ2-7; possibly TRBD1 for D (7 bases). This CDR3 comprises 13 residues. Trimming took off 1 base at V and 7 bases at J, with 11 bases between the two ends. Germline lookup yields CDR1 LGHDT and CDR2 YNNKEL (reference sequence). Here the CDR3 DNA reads TGTGCCAGCAGCCAAGGACAGGGAGGTGAGCAGTACGTC. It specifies CASSQGQGGEQYV.

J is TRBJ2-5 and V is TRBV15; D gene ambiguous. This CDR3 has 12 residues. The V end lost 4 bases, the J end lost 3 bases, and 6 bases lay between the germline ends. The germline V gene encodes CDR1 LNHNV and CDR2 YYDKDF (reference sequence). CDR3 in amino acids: CATSTGEETQYF. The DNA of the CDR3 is TGTGCCACCAGCACCGGAGAAGAGACCCAGTACTTC.

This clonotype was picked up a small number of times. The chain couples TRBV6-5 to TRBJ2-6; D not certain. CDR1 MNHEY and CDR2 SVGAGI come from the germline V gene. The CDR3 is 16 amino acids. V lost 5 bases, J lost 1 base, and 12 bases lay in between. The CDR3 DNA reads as TGTGCCAGCAGTAACCATATTAAGTCTGGGGCCAACGTCCTGACTTTC. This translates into CASSNHIKSGANVLTF.

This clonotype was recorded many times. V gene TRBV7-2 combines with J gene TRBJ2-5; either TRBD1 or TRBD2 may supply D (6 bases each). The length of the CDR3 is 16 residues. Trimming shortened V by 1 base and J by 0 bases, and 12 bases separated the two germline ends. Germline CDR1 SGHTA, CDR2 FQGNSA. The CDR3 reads CASSLGLRGDQETQYF. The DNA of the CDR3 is TGTGCCAGCAGCTTAGGACTTAGGGGGGACCAAGAGACCCAGTACTTC.

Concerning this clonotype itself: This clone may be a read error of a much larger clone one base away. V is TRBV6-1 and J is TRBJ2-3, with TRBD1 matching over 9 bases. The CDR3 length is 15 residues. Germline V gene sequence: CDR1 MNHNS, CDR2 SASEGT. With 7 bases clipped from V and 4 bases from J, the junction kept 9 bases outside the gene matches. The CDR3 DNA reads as TGTGCCAGCAATCCCTGGGACAGGGCGGCAGATACGCAGTATTTT. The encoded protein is CASNPWDRAADTQYF.

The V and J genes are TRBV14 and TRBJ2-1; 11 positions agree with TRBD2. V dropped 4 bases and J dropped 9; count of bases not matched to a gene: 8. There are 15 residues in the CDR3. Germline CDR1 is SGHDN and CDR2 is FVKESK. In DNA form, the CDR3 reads TGTGCCAGCAGCCCAACGGCACTAGCGGGAGCTGAGCAGTTCTTC. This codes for CASSPTALAGAEQFF.

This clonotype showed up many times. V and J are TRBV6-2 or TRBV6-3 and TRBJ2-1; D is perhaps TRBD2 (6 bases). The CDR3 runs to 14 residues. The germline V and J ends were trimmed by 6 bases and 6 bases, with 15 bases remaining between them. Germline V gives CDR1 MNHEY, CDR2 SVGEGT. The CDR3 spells CASSTLAISNEQFF. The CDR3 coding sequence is TGTGCCAGCAGCACTCTAGCGATCTCCAATGAGCAGTTCTTC.

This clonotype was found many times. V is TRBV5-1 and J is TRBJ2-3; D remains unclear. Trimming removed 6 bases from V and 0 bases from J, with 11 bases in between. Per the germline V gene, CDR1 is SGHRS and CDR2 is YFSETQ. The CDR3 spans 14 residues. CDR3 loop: CASTPRASTDTQYF. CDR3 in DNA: TGCGCCAGCACCCCTCGAGCTAGCACAGATACGCAGTATTTT.

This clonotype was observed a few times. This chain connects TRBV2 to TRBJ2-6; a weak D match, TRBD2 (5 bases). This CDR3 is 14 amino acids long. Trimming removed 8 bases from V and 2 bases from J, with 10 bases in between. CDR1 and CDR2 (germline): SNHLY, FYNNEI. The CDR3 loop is CASLRDAGANVLTF. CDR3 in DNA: TGTGCCAGCTTGAGGGATGCTGGGGCCAACGTCCTGACTTTC.

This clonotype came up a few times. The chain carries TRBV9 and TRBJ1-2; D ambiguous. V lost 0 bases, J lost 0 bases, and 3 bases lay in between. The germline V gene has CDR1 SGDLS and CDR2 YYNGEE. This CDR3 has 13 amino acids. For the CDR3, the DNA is TGTGCCAGCAGCGTAGCATCTAACTATGGCTACACCTTC. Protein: CASSVASNYGYTF. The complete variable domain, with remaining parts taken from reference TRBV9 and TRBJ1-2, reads DSGVTQTPKHLITATGQRVTLRCSPRSGDLSVYWYQQSLDQGLQFLIQYYNGEERAKGNILERFSAQQFPDLHSELNLSSLELGDSALYFCASSVASNYGYTFGSGTRLTVV.

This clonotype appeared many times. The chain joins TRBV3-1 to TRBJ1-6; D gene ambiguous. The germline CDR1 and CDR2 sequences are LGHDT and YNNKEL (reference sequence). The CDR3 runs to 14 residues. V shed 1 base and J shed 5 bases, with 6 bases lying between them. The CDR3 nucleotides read TGTGCCAGCAGCCAAGTAACTGATAATTCACCCCTCCACTTT. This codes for CASSQVTDNSPLHF.

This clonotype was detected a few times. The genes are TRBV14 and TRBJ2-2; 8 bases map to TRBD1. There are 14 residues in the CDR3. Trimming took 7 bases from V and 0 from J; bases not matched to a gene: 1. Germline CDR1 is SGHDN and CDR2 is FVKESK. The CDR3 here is CASKGQANTGELFF. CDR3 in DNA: TGTGCCAGCAAGGGACAGGCGAACACCGGGGAGCTGTTTTTT.

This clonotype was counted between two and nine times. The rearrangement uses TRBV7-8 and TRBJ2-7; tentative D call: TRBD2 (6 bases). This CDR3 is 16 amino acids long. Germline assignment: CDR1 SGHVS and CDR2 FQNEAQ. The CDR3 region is CASSLDGPGLPAEQYV. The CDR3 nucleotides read TGTGCCAGCAGTTTAGACGGGCCGGGACTCCCCGCCGAGCAGTACGTC.

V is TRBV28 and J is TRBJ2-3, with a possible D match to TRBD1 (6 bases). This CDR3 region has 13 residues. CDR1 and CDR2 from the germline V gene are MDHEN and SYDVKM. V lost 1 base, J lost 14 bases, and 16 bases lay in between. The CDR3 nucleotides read TGTGCCAGCAGTTTATTCGTACAGGGAGTAGTGTATTTT. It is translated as CASSLFVQGVVYF.